The 10 T cell receptor beta chains below were found in one sample sequenced in a study of blood T cell repertoires in COVID-19. Assay: immunoSEQ multiplex PCR; the TCRdb copy retains only in-frame clones and omits some. The sample has about 220,000 clones; roughly 88% are singletons. The sample taken for sequencing was peripheral blood. These receptors originate from a man between 50 and 59 years old with active or convalescent COVID-19.

The chain recombines TRBV18 with TRBJ2-7, with 7 bases matching TRBD1. The V segment lost 6 bases and the J segment 6 bases; nucleotides outside the gene matches: 8. Germline CDR1 is KGHSH and CDR2 is LQKENI. CDR3 length: 13 amino acids. DNA for the CDR3: TGTGCCAGCTCTACTACCCGGACAGGCGAGCAGTACTTC. Translating it yields CASSTTRTGEQYF.

The chain carries TRBV28 and TRBJ1-2; no firm D call. V was pared by 0 bases and J by 4 bases, with 9 bases between. CDR1 and CDR2 from the germline V gene are MDHEN and SYDVKM. The CDR3 sequence is 14 residues long. The CDR3 DNA follows: TGTGCCAGCAGTTTATGGGGAGCAGTCTATGGCTACACCTTC. This sequence encodes CASSLWGAVYGYTF.

The gene calls are TRBV6-5 and TRBJ2-7; 9 bases match TRBD1. With V trimmed by 5 bases and J by 5 bases, 4 bases remained unmatched. Looked up from germline, CDR1 is MNHEY and CDR2 is SVGAGI. This CDR3 is built from 13 residues. This CDR3 reads CASSIDRGNEQYF. CDR3 in DNA: TGTGCCAGCAGTATCGACAGGGGGAACGAGCAGTACTTC.

The chain links TRBV5-4 to TRBJ2-5; 12 bases are a match to TRBD2. The CDR3 runs 16 residues. Germline lookup yields CDR1 SGHNT and CDR2 YYREEE (reference sequence). J gave up 4 bases and V 4 bases, and 8 bases lay outside the gene matches. CDR3 in amino acids: CASSRNLAGGSETQYF. The DNA of the CDR3 is TGTGCCAGCAGCCGGAACCTAGCGGGGGGGTCAGAGACCCAGTACTTC.

This chain joins TRBV2 and TRBJ2-2; 10 bases are shared with TRBD2. The V gene end was trimmed by 2 bases and the J gene end by 7 bases; junction bases not matched to a gene: 4. The CDR3 runs 15 residues. Germline V lookup: CDR1 SNHLY, CDR2 FYNNEI. As DNA, the CDR3 is TGTGCCAGCAGTGAACTAGCGGGAGCCGGCGGGGAGCTGTTTTTT. This translates into CASSELAGAGGELFF. Variable domain in full (rest from reference TRBV2 and TRBJ2-2): EPEVTQTPSHQVTQMGQEVILRCVPISNHLYFYWYRQILGQKVEFLVSFYNNEISEKSEIFDDQFSVERPDGSNFTLKIRSTKLEDSAMYFCASSELAGAGGELFFGEGSRLTVL.

The genes are TRBV2 and TRBJ2-2; tentative D call: TRBD1 (6 bases). V dropped 6 bases and J dropped 3 bases, with 14 bases sitting between them. There are 15 residues in the CDR3. The germline V gene has CDR1 SNHLY and CDR2 FYNNEI. CDR3 sequence reads: CASSQGGRYTGELFF. As DNA, the CDR3 is TGTGCCAGCAGCCAAGGGGGAAGGTACACCGGGGAGCTGTTTTTT.

The gene calls are TRBV19 and TRBJ2-3, with D possibly matching TRBD2 (5 bases). The CDR3 runs 13 residues. Germline-derived CDR1 and CDR2 are LNHDA and SQIVND (reference sequence). V lost 4 bases to trimming and J lost 1 base, with 6 bases between them. The CDR3 here is CASSNGGTDTQYF. As DNA, the CDR3 is TGTGCCAGTAGTAACGGGGGCACAGATACGCAGTATTTT.

The rearrangement links TRBV9 to TRBJ2-2; tentative D call: TRBD2 (7 bases). This CDR3 spans 16 amino acids. CDR1 SGDLS and CDR2 YYNGEE come from the germline V gene. The V end lost 0 bases, the J end lost 4 bases, and 13 bases lay between the germline ends. The CDR3 region is CASSVGWGGGTGELFF. As DNA, the CDR3 is TGTGCCAGCAGCGTAGGTTGGGGAGGGGGCACCGGGGAGCTGTTTTTT.

The V and J genes are TRBV5-6 and TRBJ2-3, with 12 bases matching TRBD2. The CDR3 is made up of 19 amino acids. J lost 2 bases, V lost 0 bases, and 10 bases had no gene match. Germline CDR1 reads SGHDT; CDR2 reads YYEEEE. CDR3 DNA sequence: TGTGCCAGCAGCTTGGTCACCCAACTAGCGGGGGGCTCCACAGATACGCAGTATTTT. The encoded protein is CASSLVTQLAGGSTDTQYF.

The chain uses TRBV3-1 (or the pseudogene TRBV3-2) and TRBJ1-4, with D unclear. V was shortened by 0 bases and J by 5 bases, with 7 bases between the two germline ends. The CDR3 spans 14 residues. The germline gives CDR1 LGHDT, CDR2 YNNKEL (reference sequence). The CDR3 sequence is CASSQDRENEKLFF. CDR3 nucleotide sequence: TGTGCCAGCAGCCAAGATAGGGAGAATGAAAAACTGTTTTTT.